This T cell receptor beta chain emerged from a study of blood T cell repertoires in COVID-19 (TCRdb year 2020). For the study in its entirety: Collaborator samples came from the United States, Italy and Spain and covered acute and convalescent phases of COVID-19. The dataset comprised deeply sampled blood TCRbeta repertoires from subjects exposed to, actively infected with, or recovered from COVID-19. The repertoires were released in a freely available public database meant as a resource for research on the immune response to SARS-CoV-2. HLA class I and class II types, where available, came from metadata supplied by the sample provider rather than from assay-based typing. The prospective study material was composed of cDNA or gDNA derived from T cells, B-cell-depleted T cells, or PBMCs. Samples were obtained from the ongoing ImmuneRACE study (first 160 participants) and from 1,254 subjects provided by 6 global collaborators. Sample metadata almost always included a de-identified subject ID, COVID-19 status, age in years and sex. What the study reported, not specific to this receptor: The quantity of clinical and demographic metadata differed by source and by participant and was supplied without curation.

Comments on this clone: It lacks a known antigen. It has no much larger one-base neighbor in the sample; base qualities were not kept.

TCRbeta CDR3 regions were amplified from genomic DNA by means of the immunoSEQ Assay, a bias-controlled multiplex PCR. Per the original workflow: The number of nucleated cells in each sample was estimated by amplification of reference gene primers within the assay. To quantify the absolute abundance of each unique TCRbeta CDR3 rearrangement, sequence reads were collapsed and filtered. For each sample, productive Simpson clonality was calculated by taking the square root of Simpson's diversity index across productive rearrangements. The table was pulled from immuneACCESS by TCRdb, which kept in-frame rearrangements only. Such tables lose some clones; where checked, under half of the loss comes from unresolved V genes, and the rest has no known cause. V and J calls and clone size follow that table, whereas D and trimming were derived from the DNA. The sample records 250,000 or so clones, over 65% of which are singletons. The ten largest clones represent 3.3% of the sample.

Germline trimming: 2 bases from V, 4 bases from J; junction bases outside gene matches: 7. Based on the germline V gene, the CDR1 and CDR2 sequences are SGHTA and FQGNSA. The CDR3 numbers 15 residues from cysteine through phenylalanine. The sequence is cut down to CDR3 DNA, 45 bases in frame from base 1. The collaborating institutions used their own protocols to collect whole blood in K2EDTA tubes. For TCRbeta analysis, collaborator samples were shipped as frozen whole blood, as isolated PBMCs, or as DNA extracted from either sample type. The clonotype comes from a woman aged 80 or over with acute or convalescent COVID-19. The rearrangement joined TRBV7-2 to TRBJ2-5, with 7 central nucleotides matching TRBD2. Sequencing was done on a sample of peripheral blood. The CDR3: CASSLRRELRETQYF. Read as DNA, the sequence is TGTGCCAGCAGCTTAAGGCGGGAGTTGAGAGAGACCCAGTACTTC.